This record looks at one T cell receptor (beta chain) sequence and its context. This specimen comes from a study of blood T cell repertoires in COVID-19. Overall study context: COVID-19 samples, acute and convalescent, were from the United States, Italy and Spain. Nucleic acid was either cDNA or gDNA, and it came from T cells, B-cell-depleted T cells, or PBMCs.

CDR3 size: 12 residues. V was clipped by 4 bases and J by 4 bases, with 8 bases between them. Germline CDR1 reads MNHEY; CDR2 reads SVGEGT. Measured with immunoSEQ multiplex PCR; TCRdb has only the in-frame clones, and not every one. The sample includes about 100,000 clones, around 80% of them seen just once. The TCR comes from a man between 50 and 59 years old who had recovered from COVID-19. The genes are TRBV6-2 or TRBV6-3 and TRBJ2-7; no clear D gene. The material sequenced was peripheral blood. The CDR3 spells CASSLAVYEQYF. In DNA form, the CDR3 reads TGTGCCAGCAGTTTAGCAGTGTACGAGCAGTACTTC.